These 13 T cell receptor beta chains came from one sample sequenced in a study of T-cell memory formation after mild COVID-19. TCRdb used MiXCR to reprocess the 5' RACE reads, holding one entry per CDR3 protein. Of 30,000 to 45,000 distinct CDR3 sequences in the sample, around 10% were seen once. What was sequenced was PBMCs or a T cell subset sorted from them (not recorded which). The receptors shown here come from a man in his late teens or twenties who had mild COVID-19 (a few samples of this study predate the infection). Cell type and time point are not known.

This clonotype has a count of ten or more. CDR3 sequence reads: CASSPPGQGRVNQPQHF. The CDR3 bases are TGTGCCAGCTCACCACCGGGACAGGGGAGGGTAAATCAGCCCCAGCATTTT. The chain recombines TRBV18 with TRBJ1-5; TRBD1 matches at 10 bases. The CDR3 is 17 amino acids. The germline CDR1 and CDR2 sequences are KGHSH and LQKENI. V lost 0 bases and J lost 4; bases outside the gene matches: 6.

This clonotype was counted at least ten times. The chain carries TRBV7-2 and TRBJ2-3; D assignment may be TRBD1 or TRBD2 (5 bases each). V lost 2 bases and J lost 4, with 19 bases in between. The CDR3 extends over 17 amino acids. CDR1 SGHTA and CDR2 FQGNSA come from the germline V gene. CDR3 region: CASSLWGIPPGPDTQYF. The CDR3 coding sequence is TGTGCCAGCAGCTTATGGGGGATACCACCGGGACCAGATACGCAGTATTTT.

This clonotype showed up just a few times. The chain is built from TRBV11-2 and TRBJ1-3; D is undetermined. Germline assignment: CDR1 SGHAT and CDR2 FQNNGV. Between the trimmed V and J ends, which lost 3 bases and 0 bases, there was a span of 9 bases. The CDR3 sequence is 15 residues long. The CDR3 here is CASSFHRLSGNTIYF. The CDR3 DNA reads TGTGCCAGCAGCTTCCACAGACTCTCTGGAAACACCATATATTTT.

This clonotype was detected many times. In DNA form, the CDR3 reads TGTGCCAGCAGCTTGAAAGGACTAGCAAAACTCGGAGTC. Translated, it gives CASSLKGLAKLGV. V and J are TRBV5-6 and TRBJ2-7; 8 positions agree with TRBD2. Germline V gene data show CDR1 as SGHDT and CDR2 as YYEEEE. This CDR3 is 13 amino acids long.

This clonotype has at least ten counts. J is TRBJ1-3 and V is TRBV6-1, with unresolved D. CDR3 length equals 13 residues. V dropped 2 bases and J dropped 4 bases, with 6 bases sitting between them. In germline, CDR1 is MNHNS, CDR2 SASEGT. The CDR3 DNA reads as TGTGCCAGCAGTGAAATGTTGGGAAACACCATATATTTT. This gives the protein CASSEMLGNTIYF.

At least ten counts were recorded for this clonotype. The V and J genes are TRBV5-1 and TRBJ1-2, with 8 bases aligning to TRBD1. CDR1 and CDR2 from the germline V gene are SGHRS and YFSETQ. The V gene end was trimmed by 2 bases and the J gene end by 8 bases; junction bases not matched to a gene: 5. The CDR3 has 13 residues. CDR3 amino acids: CASSFGQGGGYTF. CDR3 in DNA: TGCGCCAGCAGCTTCGGACAGGGTGGCGGCTACACCTTC.

This clonotype came up many times. V usage is TRBV7-6 and J usage is TRBJ2-7; the D call may be TRBD1 or TRBD2 (7 bases each). The CDR3 sequence is 14 residues long. Germline values: CDR1 SGHVS, CDR2 FNYEAQ. V was cut by 5 bases and J by 2 bases, with 13 bases left in between. The CDR3 DNA reads as TGTGCCAGCAGCCAGGGGGGGCGCCCCTACGAGCAGTACTTC. It codes for CASSQGGRPYEQYF.

J is TRBJ1-2 and V is TRBV14; D might be TRBD1 (6 bases). Deletions cut 1 base from V and 6 bases from J, with 15 bases between. CDR3 length: 15 residues. CDR1 and CDR2 from the germline V gene are SGHDN and FVKESK. CDR3 amino acids: CASSQGTGNYNGYTF. The CDR3 coding sequence is TGTGCCAGCAGCCAAGGAACAGGGAATTACAATGGCTACACCTTC.

This clonotype appeared once. J is TRBJ2-5 and V is TRBV4-3, with 10 nucleotides matching TRBD2. Gene TRBJ2-1 matches the end of the DNA better, so the J call may be wrong. Per germline, CDR1 LGHNA and CDR2 YSLEER. The CDR3 has 15 amino acids. The CDR3 DNA sequence: TGCGCCAGCAGCCGAGCTAGCGGGAGTCTGTCTAAGCAGTTCTTC. This translates into CASSRASGSLSKQFF.

This clonotype was seen repeatedly, ten times or more. This chain joins TRBV6-4 and TRBJ2-2; 7 bases fit TRBD1. The CDR3 contains 13 residues. V lost 4 bases and J lost 4; bases outside the gene matches: 0. Per germline, CDR1 MRHNA and CDR2 SNTAGT. CDR3 protein: CASSGTGTGELFF. CDR3 DNA sequence: TGTGCCAGCAGTGGGACAGGCACCGGGGAGCTGTTTTTT.

This clonotype was counted at least ten times. V and J are TRBV6-4 and TRBJ2-4; 14 positions match TRBD2. Germline CDR1 reads MRHNA; CDR2 reads SNTAGT. V lost 0 bases and J lost 9; bases outside the gene matches: 1. The CDR3 spans 15 residues. CDR3 coding DNA: TGTGCCAGCAGTGACTCGACTAGCGGGGGGGCCATTCAGTACTTC. Its translation: CASSDSTSGGAIQYF.

This clonotype was seen repeatedly, ten times or more. The V and J genes are TRBV18 and TRBJ2-7; 8 bases are a match to TRBD2. The germline V gene encodes CDR1 KGHSH and CDR2 LQKENI. V was pared by 2 bases and J by 6 bases, with 9 bases of the junction left unmatched. The CDR3 consists of 15 residues. In DNA, the CDR3 is TGTGCCAGCTCACCAGGGACTAGGGGGAGTGTCGAGCAGTACGTC. Translation gives CASSPGTRGSVEQYV.

The V and J genes are TRBV5-1 and TRBJ2-1; TRBD1 aligns across 9 bases. Germline V gene sequence: CDR1 SGHRS, CDR2 YFSETQ. Trimming removed 5 bases from V and 3 bases from J; junction bases left unmatched: 15. This CDR3 is built from 18 residues. The CDR3 here is CASRSASPRTGVYNEQFF. The DNA for the CDR3 is TGCGCCAGCAGATCTGCCTCTCCCCGGACAGGGGTCTACAATGAGCAGTTCTTC.